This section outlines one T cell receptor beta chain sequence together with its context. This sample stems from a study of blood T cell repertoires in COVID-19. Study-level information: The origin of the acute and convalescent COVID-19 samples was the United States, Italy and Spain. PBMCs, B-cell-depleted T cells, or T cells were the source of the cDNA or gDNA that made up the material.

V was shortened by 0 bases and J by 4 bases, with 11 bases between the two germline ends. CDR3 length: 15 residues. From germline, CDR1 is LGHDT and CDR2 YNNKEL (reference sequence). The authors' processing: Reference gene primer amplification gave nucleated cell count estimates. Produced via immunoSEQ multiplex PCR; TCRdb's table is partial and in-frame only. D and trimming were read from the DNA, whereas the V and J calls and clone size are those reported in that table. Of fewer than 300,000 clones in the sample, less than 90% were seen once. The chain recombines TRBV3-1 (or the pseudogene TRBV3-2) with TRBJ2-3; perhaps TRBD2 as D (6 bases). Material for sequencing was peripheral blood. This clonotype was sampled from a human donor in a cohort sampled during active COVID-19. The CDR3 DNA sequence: TGTGCCAGCAGCCAAGACGGACTAATGGCAGATACGCAGTATTTT. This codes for CASSQDGLMADTQYF.